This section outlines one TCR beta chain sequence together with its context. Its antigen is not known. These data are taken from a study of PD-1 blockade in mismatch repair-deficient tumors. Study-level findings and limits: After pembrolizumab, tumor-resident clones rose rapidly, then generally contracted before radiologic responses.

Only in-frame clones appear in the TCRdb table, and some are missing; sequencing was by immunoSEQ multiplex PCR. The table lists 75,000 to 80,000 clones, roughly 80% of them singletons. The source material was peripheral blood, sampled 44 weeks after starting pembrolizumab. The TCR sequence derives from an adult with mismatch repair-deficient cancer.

CDR3 in amino acids: CAWSGDSEETQYF. In DNA form, the CDR3 reads TGTGCCTGGAGTGGTGATTCCGAAGAGACCCAGTACTTC. V usage is TRBV30 and J usage is TRBJ2-5; no clear D gene. V was cut by 1 base and J by 3 bases, with 9 bases left in between. Germline CDR1 GTSNPN, CDR2 SVGIG (reference sequence). The CDR3 spans 13 residues.